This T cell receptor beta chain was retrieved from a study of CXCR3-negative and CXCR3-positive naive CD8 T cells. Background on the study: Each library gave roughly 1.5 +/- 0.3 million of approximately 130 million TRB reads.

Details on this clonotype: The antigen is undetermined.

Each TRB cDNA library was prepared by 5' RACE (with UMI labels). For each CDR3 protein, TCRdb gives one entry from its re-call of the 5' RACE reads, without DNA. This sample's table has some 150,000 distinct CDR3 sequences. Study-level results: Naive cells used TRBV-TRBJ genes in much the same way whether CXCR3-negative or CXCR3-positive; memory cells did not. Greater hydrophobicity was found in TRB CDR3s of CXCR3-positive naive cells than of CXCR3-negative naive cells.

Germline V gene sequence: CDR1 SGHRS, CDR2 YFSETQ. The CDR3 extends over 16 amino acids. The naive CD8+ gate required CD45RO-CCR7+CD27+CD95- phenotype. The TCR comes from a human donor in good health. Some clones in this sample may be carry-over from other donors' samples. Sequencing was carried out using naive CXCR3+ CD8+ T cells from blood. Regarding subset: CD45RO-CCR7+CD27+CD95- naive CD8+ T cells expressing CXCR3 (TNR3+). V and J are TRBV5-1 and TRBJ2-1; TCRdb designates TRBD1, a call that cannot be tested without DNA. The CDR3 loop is CASSLVSGSRYNEQFF. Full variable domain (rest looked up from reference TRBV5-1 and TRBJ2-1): KAGVTQTPRYLIKTRGQQVTLSCSPISGHRSVSWYQQTPGQGLQFLFEYFSETQRNKGNFPGRFSGRQFSNSRSEMNVSTLELGDSALYLCASSLVSGSRYNEQFFGPGTRLTVL.